One sample yielded the 21 T cell receptor beta chains listed below, sequenced in a study of blood T cells in healthy people across ages. Alongside a J-beta primer mix, a sample-barcoded 5' primer served in a second PCR lasting about 7 to 11 cycles. TCRdb independently ran MiXCR on the 5' RACE reads; one entry per CDR3 protein. Altogether 700,000 to 950,000 distinct CDR3 sequences are present, about 62% being singletons, with the ten largest covering approximately 21%. Sequenced sample: blood. Receptors originate from a man aged 30 to 45 in good health.

In this sample, this clonotype turned up once. The chain employs TRBV7-2 and TRBJ2-4; D might be TRBD2 (6 bases). The end of the DNA fits TRBJ2-7 better, so the J call may be wrong. The germline V gene has CDR1 SGHTA and CDR2 FQGNSA. The CDR3 consists of 14 residues. CDR3: CASSLGLGYYEQYF. DNA of the CDR3: TGTGCCAGCAGCTTAGGACTAGGGTACTACGAGCAGTACTTC.

The chain carries TRBV12-3 or TRBV12-4 and TRBJ2-5; D might be TRBD2 (5 bases). This CDR3 has 13 amino acids. The germline V and J ends were trimmed by 3 bases and 5 bases, with 10 bases remaining between them. For the CDR3, the DNA is TGTGCCAGCAGTTTTTTTTCGGGGGAGACCCAGTACTTC. Translation: CASSFFSGETQYF.

The CDR3: CASSLSGLAGSYEQYF. Written as DNA, the CDR3 is TGTGCCAGCAGCTTATCCGGACTAGCGGGTTCCTACGAGCAGTACTTC. This chain links TRBV7-2 with TRBJ2-7, with 11 bases that match TRBD2. There are 16 residues in the CDR3. Per germline, CDR1 SGHTA and CDR2 FQGNSA. With V trimmed by 2 bases and J by 1 base, 4 bases remained unmatched.

The chain is built from TRBV7-3 and TRBJ2-3; no firm D call. The CDR3 runs 13 residues. Deletions cut 5 bases from V and 5 bases from J, with 11 bases between. Per germline, CDR1 SGHTA and CDR2 FQGTGA. The CDR3 region is CASSPSVLDTQYF. The DNA of the CDR3 is TGTGCCAGCAGCCCATCTGTCTTAGATACGCAGTATTTT.

The rearrangement uses TRBV10-3 and TRBJ1-2, with TRBD1 identical over 8 bases. Germline lookup yields CDR1 ENHRY and CDR2 SYGVKD. This CDR3 spans 14 amino acids. J gave up 7 bases and V 4 bases, and 8 bases lay outside the gene matches. CDR3 loop: CAISGPGTGGGYTF. CDR3 DNA: TGTGCCATCAGTGGCCCAGGGACAGGTGGTGGCTACACCTTC.

CDR3 DNA: TGTGCCAGCAGTTCGCTCCAGGGGCAGGGGAACACTGAAGCTTTCTTT. It translates to CASSSLQGQGNTEAFF. The chain has TRBV27 and TRBJ1-1; the D gene is possibly TRBD1 (6 bases). Germline V lookup: CDR1 MNHEY, CDR2 SMNVEV (reference sequence). This CDR3 is 16 amino acids long. Trimming removed 4 bases from V and 1 base from J, with 16 bases in between.

J is TRBJ2-5 and V is TRBV29-1; D is perhaps TRBD1 or TRBD2 (5 bases each). Germline CDR1 reads SQVTM; CDR2 reads ANQGSEA. The CDR3 totals 17 residues. V was cut by 6 bases and J by 0 bases, with 23 bases left in between. In nucleotides, the CDR3 is TGCAGCGTGCTCCGGGACCAGAGAAGGGGTGACCAAGAGACCCAGTACTTC. Translating it yields CSVLRDQRRGDQETQYF.

The chain joins TRBV12-3 or TRBV12-4 to TRBJ2-5; TRBD2 might be the D (5 bases). Trimming pared 5 bases from V and 2 bases from J, leaving 15 bases between. The CDR3 contains 15 residues. CDR3: CASSVRAGIQETQYF. The CDR3 DNA follows: TGTGCCAGCAGTGTACGGGCCGGGATTCAAGAGACCCAGTACTTC.

This clonotype was recorded a few times. This chain connects TRBV20-1 to TRBJ2-7; D ambiguous. The CDR3 extends over 14 amino acids. Trimming removed 1 base at V and 2 bases at J, with 12 bases between. CDR1 is DFQATT and CDR2 is SNEGSKA in the germline V gene (reference sequence). The CDR3 sequence is CSARGTLGAYEQYF. In DNA form, the CDR3 reads TGCAGTGCTAGAGGGACCTTGGGTGCCTACGAGCAGTACTTC.

The V and J genes are TRBV10-3 and TRBJ2-7, with D possibly being TRBD1 (6 bases). CDR3 length equals 14 residues. V was shortened by 8 bases and J by 4 bases, with 18 bases between the two germline ends. Germline CDR1 and CDR2: ENHRY and SYGVKD. The CDR3 is CAICRTGSRYEQYF. DNA of the CDR3: TGTGCCATCTGTCGTACAGGGAGCCGGTACGAGCAGTACTTC.

The rearrangement joins TRBV2 to TRBJ2-3; possible D gene TRBD1, 5 bases. Germline V gives CDR1 SNHLY, CDR2 FYNNEI. The V end was cut by 6 bases, the J end by 4 bases, with 17 bases between. The length of the CDR3 is 15 residues. CDR3 sequence: CASSLWEKGSDTQYF. The CDR3 nucleotides are TGTGCCAGCAGCCTGTGGGAAAAGGGGTCAGATACGCAGTATTTT.

A few counts support this clonotype. The rearrangement links TRBV20-1 to TRBJ1-2, with a possible D match to TRBD1 (5 bases). The CDR3 covers 10 residues. V was cut by 7 bases and J by 5 bases, with 8 bases left in between. Germline V lookup: CDR1 DFQATT, CDR2 SNEGSKA (reference sequence). The chain's CDR3 is CSGAGYGYTF. The CDR3 DNA follows: TGCAGTGGGGCAGGGTATGGCTACACCTTC.

The chain uses TRBV6-2 or TRBV6-3 and TRBJ2-1; no clear D gene. Trimming left V 0 bases short and J 4 bases short, with 7 bases between. CDR3 length: 14 amino acids. Germline V CDR1 and CDR2: MNHEY, SVGEGT. In DNA form, the CDR3 reads TGTGCCAGCAGTTACTCGTCTAGGTACAATGAGCAGTTCTTC. This gives the protein CASSYSSRYNEQFF.

The V gene is TRBV20-1, the J gene TRBJ2-3; D unclear. This CDR3 is 13 amino acids long. V was clipped by 1 base and J by 1 base, with 6 bases between them. Germline V gene lookup returns CDR1 DFQATT and CDR2 SNEGSKA (reference sequence). CDR3 sequence: CSARAMGTDTQYF. DNA of the CDR3: TGCAGTGCTAGAGCGATGGGCACAGATACGCAGTATTTT.

Details on this clonotype: One junction end disagrees with the germline gene, perhaps due to a read error. The chain joins TRBV7-7 to TRBJ2-4, with a tentative D call TRBD2 (5 bases). The J call may be mistaken, given a closer DNA end match to TRBJ2-7. This CDR3 is built from 15 residues. Germline V gene lookup returns CDR1 SSHAT and CDR2 FNYEAQ (reference sequence). CDR3 nucleotide sequence: TGTGCTAGCAGCTTAGGTCTAGCAGATAGATACGAGCAGTACTTC. Protein product: CASSLGLADRYEQYF.

This clonotype occurred once. The chain is built from TRBV7-2 and TRBJ2-5; 8 nucleotides align to TRBD1. The CDR3 runs 15 residues. The germline V gene has CDR1 SGHTA and CDR2 FQGNSA. J gave up 11 bases and V 4 bases, and 15 bases lay outside the gene matches. CDR3 nucleotides: TGTGCCAGCAGCTCTGGACAGGGAAGGGGTAATGAGCAGTACTTC. The encoded protein is CASSSGQGRGNEQYF.

The chain employs TRBV20-1 and TRBJ2-4; 12 bases line up with TRBD2. The J call may be faulty, since TRBJ2-5 better matches the DNA end. CDR1 and CDR2 from the germline V gene are DFQATT and SNEGSKA (reference sequence). The CDR3 is 14 amino acids. The CDR3 bases are TGCAGTGCTGGCGGACTAGCGGGAAGAGAGACCCAGTACTTC. Translation: CSAGGLAGRETQYF.

This chain uses TRBV15 with TRBJ1-2; D may be TRBD1 (5 bases). Germline V lookup: CDR1 LNHNV, CDR2 YYDKDF (reference sequence). The ends were cut back, 3 bases at V and 4 bases at J, with 18 bases in the middle. The length of the CDR3 is 16 residues. The CDR3 sequence: CATSRDITGTSYGYTF. The CDR3 DNA reads TGTGCCACCAGCAGGGATATTACCGGGACTTCCTATGGCTACACCTTC. The entire variable domain, with the rest obtained from reference TRBV15 and TRBJ1-2, is as follows: DAMVIQNPRYQVTQFGKPVTLSCSQTLNHNVMYWYQQKSSQAPKLLFHYYDKDFNNEADTPDNFQSRRPNTSFCFLDIRSPGLGDTAMYLCATSRDITGTSYGYTFGSGTRLTVV.

This clonotype has a handful of counts. The chain carries TRBV25-1 and TRBJ2-1; TRBD2 matches 9 bases. Trimming removed 3 bases from V and 5 bases from J; junction bases left unmatched: 8. CDR1 is MGHDK and CDR2 is SYGVNS in the germline V gene. The CDR3 is made up of 16 amino acids. CDR3 residues: CASSDPSGRRDNEQFF. The CDR3, as DNA: TGTGCCAGCAGTGATCCCAGCGGGAGGCGGGACAATGAGCAGTTCTTC.

The chain is built from TRBV6-4 and TRBJ1-1; TRBD1 agrees at 10 bases. From germline, CDR1 is MRHNA and CDR2 SNTAGT. The CDR3 runs to 14 residues. V lost 5 bases to trimming and J lost 6 bases; unmatched junction nucleotides: 6. This CDR3 is CASSKDRGGSEAFF. The DNA of the CDR3 is TGTGCCAGCAGTAAGGACAGGGGGGGATCTGAAGCTTTCTTT.

This chain uses TRBV10-1 with TRBJ1-1; D not resolved. CDR1 and CDR2 (germline): WNHNN, SYGVQD (reference sequence). The CDR3 covers 13 residues. Trimming took off 6 bases at V and 3 bases at J, with 11 bases between the two ends. The chain's CDR3 is CASSPRIDTEAFF. In DNA, the CDR3 is TGCGCCAGCAGCCCCCGTATTGACACTGAAGCTTTCTTT.